This T cell receptor (beta chain) was recorded in a study of blood T cell repertoires in COVID-19. Looking at the study overall: Samples came from the United States, Italy and Spain, spanning acute and convalescent COVID-19. T cells, B-cell-depleted T cells, or PBMCs supplied cDNA or gDNA.

The authors' processing: Amplifying reference gene primers gave estimates of nucleated cell counts. Sequencing used immunoSEQ multiplex PCR; TCRdb keeps in-frame clones, though not all of them. D and trimming were read from the DNA, whereas the V and J calls and clone size are those reported in that table. The table includes some 160,000 clones, around 75% detected once. This CDR3 is built from 12 residues. The germline V and J ends were trimmed by 8 bases and 6 bases, with 11 bases remaining between them. CDR1 and CDR2 (germline): MRHNA, SNTAGT. The TCR sequence derives from a woman over 75 with acute or convalescent COVID-19. The sample consisted of peripheral blood. This chain connects TRBV6-4 to TRBJ1-5; D possibly corresponds to TRBD1 (6 bases). CDR3 in DNA: TGTGCCAGCCCCCAGGGGAGTCAGCCCCAGCATTTT. Translating it yields CASPQGSQPQHF.